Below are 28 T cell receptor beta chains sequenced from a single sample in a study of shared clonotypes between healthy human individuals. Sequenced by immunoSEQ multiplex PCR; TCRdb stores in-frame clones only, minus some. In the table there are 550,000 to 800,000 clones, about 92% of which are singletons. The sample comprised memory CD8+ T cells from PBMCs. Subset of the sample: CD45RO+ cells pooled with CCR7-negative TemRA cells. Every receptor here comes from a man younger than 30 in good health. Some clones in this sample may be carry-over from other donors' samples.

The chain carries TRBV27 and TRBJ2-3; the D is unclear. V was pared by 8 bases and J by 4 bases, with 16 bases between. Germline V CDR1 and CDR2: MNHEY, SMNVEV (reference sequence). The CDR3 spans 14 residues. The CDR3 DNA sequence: TGTGCCAGCCACTTTAGCTTTCAAGCAGATACGCAGTATTTT. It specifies CASHFSFQADTQYF.

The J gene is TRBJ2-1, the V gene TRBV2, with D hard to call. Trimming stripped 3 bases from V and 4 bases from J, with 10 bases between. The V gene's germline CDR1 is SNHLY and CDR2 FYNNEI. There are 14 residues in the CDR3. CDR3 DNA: TGTGCCAGCAGTGATTTGGCCATTTACAATGAGCAGTTCTTC. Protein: CASSDLAIYNEQFF.

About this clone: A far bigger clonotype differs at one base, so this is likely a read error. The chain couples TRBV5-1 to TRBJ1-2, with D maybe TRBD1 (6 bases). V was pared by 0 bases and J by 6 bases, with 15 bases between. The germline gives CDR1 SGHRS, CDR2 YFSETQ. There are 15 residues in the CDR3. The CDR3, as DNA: TGCGCCAGCAGCTTGGCCGAGCCAGGGGCGCATGGCTACACCTTC. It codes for CASSLAEPGAHGYTF. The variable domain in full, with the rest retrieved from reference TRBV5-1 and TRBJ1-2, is KAGVTQTPRYLIKTRGQQVTLSCSPISGHRSVSWYQQTPGQGLQFLFEYFSETQRNKGNFPGRFSGRQFSNSRSEMNVSTLELGDSALYLCASSLAEPGAHGYTFGSGTRLTVV.

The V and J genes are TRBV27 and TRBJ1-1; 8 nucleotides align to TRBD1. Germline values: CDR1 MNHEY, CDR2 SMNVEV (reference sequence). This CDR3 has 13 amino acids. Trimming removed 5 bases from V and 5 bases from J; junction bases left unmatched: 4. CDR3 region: CASSNRGGTEAFF. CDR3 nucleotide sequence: TGTGCCAGCAGTAACAGGGGGGGAACTGAAGCTTTCTTT.

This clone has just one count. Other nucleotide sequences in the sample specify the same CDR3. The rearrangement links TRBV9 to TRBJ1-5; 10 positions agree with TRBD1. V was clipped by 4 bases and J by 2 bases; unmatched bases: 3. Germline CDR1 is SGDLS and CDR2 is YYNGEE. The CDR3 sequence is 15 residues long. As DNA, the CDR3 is TGTGCCAGCAGCTCCGGGACAGGGGGCAATCAGCCCCAGCATTTT. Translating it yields CASSSGTGGNQPQHF. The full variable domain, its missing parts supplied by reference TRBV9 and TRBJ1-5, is DSGVTQTPKHLITATGQRVTLRCSPRSGDLSVYWYQQSLDQGLQFLIQYYNGEERAKGNILERFSAQQFPDLHSELNLSSLELGDSALYFCASSSGTGGNQPQHFGDGTRLSIL.

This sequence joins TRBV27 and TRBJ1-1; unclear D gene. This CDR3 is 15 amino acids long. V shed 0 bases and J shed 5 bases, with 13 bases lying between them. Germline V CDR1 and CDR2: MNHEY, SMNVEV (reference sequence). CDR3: CASSLSVEVLTEAFF. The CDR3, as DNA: TGTGCCAGCAGTTTATCAGTTGAGGTTTTGACTGAAGCTTTCTTT.

The CDR3 reads CASSFDSTLPNEQFF. Here the CDR3 DNA reads TGTGCCAGCAGTTTTGACTCGACCCTCCCCAATGAGCAGTTCTTC. The chain is built from TRBV27 and TRBJ2-1; D is undetermined. Germline CDR1 and CDR2: MNHEY and SMNVEV (reference sequence). Trimming stripped 3 bases from V and 6 bases from J, with 15 bases between. The CDR3 runs 15 residues.

CDR3 DNA sequence: TGTGCCAGCAGAGAGGTTTTCACCGGGGAGCTGTTTTTT. As protein: CASREVFTGELFF. The V and J genes are TRBV9 and TRBJ2-2; D is uncertain. The CDR3 is 13 residues long. Germline V gives CDR1 SGDLS, CDR2 YYNGEE. V dropped 5 bases and J dropped 4 bases, with 9 bases sitting between them.

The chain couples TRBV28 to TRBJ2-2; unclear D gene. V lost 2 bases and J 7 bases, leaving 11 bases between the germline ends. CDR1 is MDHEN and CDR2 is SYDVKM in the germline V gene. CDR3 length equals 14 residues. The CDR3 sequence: CASSLNVNRGELFF. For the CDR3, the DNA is TGTGCCAGCAGTTTAAACGTAAATCGCGGGGAGCTGTTTTTT. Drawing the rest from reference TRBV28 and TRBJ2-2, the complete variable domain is DVKVTQSSRYLVKRTGEKVFLECVQDMDHENMFWYRQDPGLGLRLIYFSYDVKMKEKGDIPEGYSVSREKKERFSLILESASTNQTSMYLCASSLNVNRGELFFGEGSRLTVL.

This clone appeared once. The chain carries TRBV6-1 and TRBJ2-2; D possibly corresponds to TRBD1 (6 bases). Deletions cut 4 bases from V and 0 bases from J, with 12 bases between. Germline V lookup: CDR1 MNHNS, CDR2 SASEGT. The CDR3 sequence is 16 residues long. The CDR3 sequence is CASSGRGMANTGELFF. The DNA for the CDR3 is TGTGCCAGCAGTGGTAGGGGGATGGCGAACACCGGGGAGCTGTTTTTT.

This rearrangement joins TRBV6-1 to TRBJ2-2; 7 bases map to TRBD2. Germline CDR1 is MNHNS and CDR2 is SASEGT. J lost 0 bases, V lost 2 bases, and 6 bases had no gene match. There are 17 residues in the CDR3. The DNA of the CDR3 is TGTGCCAGCAGTGAATCTCGGGCGGGAGCGAACACCGGGGAGCTGTTTTTT. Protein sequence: CASSESRAGANTGELFF.

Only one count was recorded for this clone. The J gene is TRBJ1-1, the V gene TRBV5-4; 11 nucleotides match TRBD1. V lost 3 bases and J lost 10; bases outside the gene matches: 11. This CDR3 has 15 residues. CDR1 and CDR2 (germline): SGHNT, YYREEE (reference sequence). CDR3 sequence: CASSWTGGGPAAAFF. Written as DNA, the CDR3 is TGTGCCAGCAGCTGGACAGGGGGCGGACCGGCAGCAGCTTTCTTT.

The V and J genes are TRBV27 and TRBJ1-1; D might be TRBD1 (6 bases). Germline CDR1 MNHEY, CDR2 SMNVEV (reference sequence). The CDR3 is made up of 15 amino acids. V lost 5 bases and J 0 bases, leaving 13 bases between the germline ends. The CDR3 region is CASSAYRVMNTEAFF. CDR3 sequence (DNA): TGTGCCAGCAGTGCGTACAGGGTAATGAACACTGAAGCTTTCTTT.

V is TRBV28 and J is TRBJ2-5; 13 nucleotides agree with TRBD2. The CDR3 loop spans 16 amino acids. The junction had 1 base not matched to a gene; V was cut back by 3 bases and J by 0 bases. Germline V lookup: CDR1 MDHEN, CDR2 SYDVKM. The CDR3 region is CASSFGLAGDQETQYF. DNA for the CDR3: TGTGCCAGCAGTTTCGGACTAGCGGGAGACCAAGAGACCCAGTACTTC.

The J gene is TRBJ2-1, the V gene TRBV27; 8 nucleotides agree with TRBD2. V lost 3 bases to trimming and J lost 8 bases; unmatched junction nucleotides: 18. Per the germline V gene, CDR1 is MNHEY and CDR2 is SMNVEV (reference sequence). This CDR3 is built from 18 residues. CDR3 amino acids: CASSFISGTKTTTHEQFF. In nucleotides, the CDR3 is TGTGCCAGCAGTTTTATTAGCGGGACTAAAACCACCACTCATGAGCAGTTCTTC.

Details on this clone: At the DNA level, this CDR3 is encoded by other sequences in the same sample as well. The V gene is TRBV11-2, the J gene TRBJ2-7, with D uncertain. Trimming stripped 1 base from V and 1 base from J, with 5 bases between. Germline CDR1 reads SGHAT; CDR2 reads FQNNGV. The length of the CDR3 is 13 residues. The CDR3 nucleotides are TGTGCCAGCAGCTTAGGAGCTTCCTACGAGCAGTACTTC. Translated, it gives CASSLGASYEQYF.

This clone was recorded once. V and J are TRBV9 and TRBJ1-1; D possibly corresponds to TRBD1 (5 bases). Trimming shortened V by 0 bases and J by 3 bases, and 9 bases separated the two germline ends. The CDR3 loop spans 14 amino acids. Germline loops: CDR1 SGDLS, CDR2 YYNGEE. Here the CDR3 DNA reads TGTGCCAGCAGCGTAGGGGGCTGGGACACTGAAGCTTTCTTT. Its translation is CASSVGGWDTEAFF.

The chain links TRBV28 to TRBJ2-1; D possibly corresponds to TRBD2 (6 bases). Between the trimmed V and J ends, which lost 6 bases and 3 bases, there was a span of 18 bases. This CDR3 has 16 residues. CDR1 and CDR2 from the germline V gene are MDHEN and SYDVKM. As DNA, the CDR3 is TGTGCCAGCAGCCGGGACTTCCTGATGAGCTACAATGAGCAGTTCTTC. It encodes CASSRDFLMSYNEQFF.

The CDR3, as DNA: TGTGCCAGCAGCTTGGGAAGCGGGACTTACTCCTACGAGCAGTACTTC. Encoded protein: CASSLGSGTYSYEQYF. V gene TRBV5-6 combines with J gene TRBJ2-7; 7 bases align to TRBD2. V gave up 0 bases and J gave up 0 bases; unmatched junction bases: 6. Germline V lookup: CDR1 SGHDT, CDR2 YYEEEE. The CDR3 has 16 amino acids.

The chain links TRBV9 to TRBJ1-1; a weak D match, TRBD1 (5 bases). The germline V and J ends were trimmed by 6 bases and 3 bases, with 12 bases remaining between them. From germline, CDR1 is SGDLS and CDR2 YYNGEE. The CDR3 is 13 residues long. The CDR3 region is CASTPPGDTEAFF. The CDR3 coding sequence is TGTGCCAGCACCCCCCCGGGGGACACTGAAGCTTTCTTT.

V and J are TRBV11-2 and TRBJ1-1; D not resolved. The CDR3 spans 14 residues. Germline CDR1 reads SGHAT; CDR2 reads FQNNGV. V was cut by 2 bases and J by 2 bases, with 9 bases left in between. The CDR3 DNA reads TGTGCCAGCAGCTTATACGACCCAAACACTGAAGCTTTCTTT. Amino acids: CASSLYDPNTEAFF.

The CDR3 is CASSTGGAGQPQHF. The CDR3 DNA reads TGTGCCAGCAGCACTGGGGGGGCAGGGCAGCCCCAGCATTTT. The J gene is TRBJ1-5, the V gene TRBV9; TRBD1 might be the D (6 bases). The V gene lost 4 bases and the J gene lost 7 bases, with 15 bases spanning the gap. CDR1 SGDLS and CDR2 YYNGEE come from the germline V gene. The CDR3 sequence is 14 residues long.

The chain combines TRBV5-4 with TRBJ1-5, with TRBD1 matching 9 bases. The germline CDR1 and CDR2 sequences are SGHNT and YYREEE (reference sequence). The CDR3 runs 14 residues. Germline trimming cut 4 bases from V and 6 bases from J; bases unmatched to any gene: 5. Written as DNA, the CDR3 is TGTGCCAGCAGCCCCGGGACAGGGATTCAGCCCCAGCATTTT. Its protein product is CASSPGTGIQPQHF.

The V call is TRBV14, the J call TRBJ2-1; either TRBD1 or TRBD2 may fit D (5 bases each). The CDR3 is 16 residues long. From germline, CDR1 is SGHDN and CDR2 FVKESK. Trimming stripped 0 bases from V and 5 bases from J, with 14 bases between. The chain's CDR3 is CASSQDLRDVDNEQFF. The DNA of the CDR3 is TGTGCCAGCAGCCAAGACCTCCGGGACGTAGACAATGAGCAGTTCTTC.

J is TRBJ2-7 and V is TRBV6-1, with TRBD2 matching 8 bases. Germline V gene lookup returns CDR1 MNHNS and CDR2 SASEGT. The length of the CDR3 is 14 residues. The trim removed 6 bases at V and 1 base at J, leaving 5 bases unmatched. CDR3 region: CASSTTSGSYEQYF. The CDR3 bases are TGTGCCAGCAGCACTACTAGCGGATCCTACGAGCAGTACTTC.

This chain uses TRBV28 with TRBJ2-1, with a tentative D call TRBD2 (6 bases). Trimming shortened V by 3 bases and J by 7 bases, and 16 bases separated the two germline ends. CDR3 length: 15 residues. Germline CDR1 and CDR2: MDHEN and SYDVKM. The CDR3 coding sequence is TGTGCCAGCAGTTTCGCGACTAGGGCGGGAAATGAGCAGTTCTTC. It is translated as CASSFATRAGNEQFF.

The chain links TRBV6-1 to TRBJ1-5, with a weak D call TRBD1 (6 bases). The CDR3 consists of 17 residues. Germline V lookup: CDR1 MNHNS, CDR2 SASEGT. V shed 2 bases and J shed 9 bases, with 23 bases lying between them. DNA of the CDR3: TGTGCCAGCAGTGAATGGGGGGCCCCCATGACTAAATGGCCCCAGCATTTT. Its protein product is CASSEWGAPMTKWPQHF.

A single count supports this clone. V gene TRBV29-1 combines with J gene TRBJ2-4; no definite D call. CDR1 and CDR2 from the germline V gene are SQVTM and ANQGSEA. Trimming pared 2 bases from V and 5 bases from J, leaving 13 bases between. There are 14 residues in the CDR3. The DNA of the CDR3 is TGCAGCGTTGAATTTGGGTCTACGCAAAACATTCAGTACTTC. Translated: CSVEFGSTQNIQYF. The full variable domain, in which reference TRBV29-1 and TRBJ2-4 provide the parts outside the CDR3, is SAVISQKPSRDICQRGTSLTIQCQVDSQVTMMFWYRQQPGQSLTLIATANQGSEATYESGFVIDKFPISRPNLTFSTLTVSNMSPEDSSIYLCSVEFGSTQNIQYFGAGTRLSVL.